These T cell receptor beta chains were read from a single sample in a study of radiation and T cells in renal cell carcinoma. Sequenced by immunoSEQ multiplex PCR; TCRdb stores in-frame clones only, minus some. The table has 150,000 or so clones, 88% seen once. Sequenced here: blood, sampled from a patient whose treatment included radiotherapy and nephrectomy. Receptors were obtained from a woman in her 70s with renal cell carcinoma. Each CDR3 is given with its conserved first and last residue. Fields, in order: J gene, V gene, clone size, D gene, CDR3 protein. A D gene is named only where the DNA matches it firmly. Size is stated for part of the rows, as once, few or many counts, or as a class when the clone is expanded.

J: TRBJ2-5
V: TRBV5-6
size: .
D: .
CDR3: CASSLATGRVETQYF

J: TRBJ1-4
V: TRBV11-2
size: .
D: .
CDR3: CASRQRVSGRATNEKLFF

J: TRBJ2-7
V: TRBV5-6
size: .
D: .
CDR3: CASSFRAPPPHSYEQYF

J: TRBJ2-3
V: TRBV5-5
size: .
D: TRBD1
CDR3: CASSTLTGSADTQYF

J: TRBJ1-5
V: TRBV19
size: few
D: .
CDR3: CASSPQVGNQPQHF

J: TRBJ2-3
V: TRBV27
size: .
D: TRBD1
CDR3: CASSPEAGQGAGDTQYF

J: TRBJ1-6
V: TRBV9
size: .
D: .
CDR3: CASRGGGLSSYNSPLHF

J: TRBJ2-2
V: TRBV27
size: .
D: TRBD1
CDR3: CASSLWGQKYTGELFF

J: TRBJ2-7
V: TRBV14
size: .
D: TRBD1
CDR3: CASSQGRGQGSYEQYF

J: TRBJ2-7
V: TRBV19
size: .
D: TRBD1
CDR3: CASSPGTGPYEQYF

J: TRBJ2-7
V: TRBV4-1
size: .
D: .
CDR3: CASSQEEGRTYEQYF